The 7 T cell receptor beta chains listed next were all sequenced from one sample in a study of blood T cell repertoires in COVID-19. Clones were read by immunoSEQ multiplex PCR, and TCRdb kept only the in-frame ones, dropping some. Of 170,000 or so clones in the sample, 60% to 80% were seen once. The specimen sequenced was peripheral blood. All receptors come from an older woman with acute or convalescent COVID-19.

For the CDR3, the DNA is TGTGCCAGCAGTGCGGGAGAGGTCACCGGGGAGCTGTTTTTT. Its protein is CASSAGEVTGELFF. V gene TRBV2 combines with J gene TRBJ2-2; TRBD2 might be the D (6 bases). The CDR3 contains 14 residues. Germline CDR1 SNHLY, CDR2 FYNNEI. V lost 4 bases and J lost 4, with 10 bases in between.

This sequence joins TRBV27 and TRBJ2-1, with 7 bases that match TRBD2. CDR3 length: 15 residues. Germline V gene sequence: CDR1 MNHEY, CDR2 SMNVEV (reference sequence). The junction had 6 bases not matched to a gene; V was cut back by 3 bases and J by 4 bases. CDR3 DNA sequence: TGTGCCAGCAGTTTGAACGGGAGGAAATACAATGAGCAGTTCTTC. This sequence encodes CASSLNGRKYNEQFF.

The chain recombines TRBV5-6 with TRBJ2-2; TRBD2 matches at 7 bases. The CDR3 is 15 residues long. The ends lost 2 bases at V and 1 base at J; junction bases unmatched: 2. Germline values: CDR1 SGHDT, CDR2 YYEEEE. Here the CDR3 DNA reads TGTGCCAGCAGCTTAGGACTAGTGAACACCGGGGAGCTGTTTTTT. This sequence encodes CASSLGLVNTGELFF.

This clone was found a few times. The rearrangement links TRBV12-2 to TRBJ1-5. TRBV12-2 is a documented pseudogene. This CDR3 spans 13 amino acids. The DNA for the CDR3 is TGTGCAAGTCGCTTAGCGGGAGGGCGGCCCCAGCATTTT. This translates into CASRLAGGRPQHF.

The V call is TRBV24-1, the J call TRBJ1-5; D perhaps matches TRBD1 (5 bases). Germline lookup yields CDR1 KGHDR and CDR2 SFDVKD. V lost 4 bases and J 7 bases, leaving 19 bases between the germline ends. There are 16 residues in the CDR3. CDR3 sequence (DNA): TGTGCCACCAGTGACCCCACGGGACCAGGAGGGCAGCCCCAGCATTTT. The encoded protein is CATSDPTGPGGQPQHF.

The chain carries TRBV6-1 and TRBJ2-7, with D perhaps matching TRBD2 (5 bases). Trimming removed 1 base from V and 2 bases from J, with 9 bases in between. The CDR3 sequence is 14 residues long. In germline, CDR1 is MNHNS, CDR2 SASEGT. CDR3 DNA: TGTGCCAGCAGTGAAGGTCTGGGAGCCTACGAGCAGTACTTC. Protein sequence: CASSEGLGAYEQYF.

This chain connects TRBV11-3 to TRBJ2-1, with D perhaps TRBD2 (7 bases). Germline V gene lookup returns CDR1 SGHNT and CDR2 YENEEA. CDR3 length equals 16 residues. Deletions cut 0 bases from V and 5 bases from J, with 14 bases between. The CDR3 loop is CASSLDSGEGNNEQFF. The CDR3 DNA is TGTGCCAGCAGCTTAGATTCAGGGGAGGGCAACAATGAGCAGTTCTTC.